This TCR beta chain was captured in a study of CD8 T cells in ankylosing spondylitis (dated by TCRdb to about 2017). A note on the overall study: The study profiled T cell receptor beta repertoires in healthy donors and ankylosing spondylitis patients to find disease-linked TCR variants. In total, the full study cohort was made up of approximately 99 healthy donors and roughly 27 ankylosing spondylitis patients. Samples of peripheral blood were taken, and for ankylosing spondylitis patients, synovial fluid was collected as well. The paper's findings and limits, for the study overall: Some motif variants were previously reported in synovial fluid and blood of reactive arthritis patients, suggesting common disease-initiation mechanisms. The disease-linked clones showed a CD8+ phenotype and occurred at relatively low frequencies in peripheral blood. A TCR beta motif made up of several highly homologous amino acid variants appeared to be characteristic of blood from ankylosing spondylitis patients. The disease-linked clones were reported as significantly enriched in matched synovial fluid samples from ankylosing spondylitis patients.

This clonotype showed up many times. Its specific antigen is unknown. No base qualities exist here, and no much larger clone lies one base off it. TCRdb records Illumina HiSeq 2500 as the sequencer. Quantitative 5'-RACE with molecular barcodes was the method used to prepare the TCR beta libraries. The study's own analysis went as follows. A new computational method, built on a probabilistic model of VDJ rearrangement, was used to identify disease-linked TCR variants. TCRdb trimmed public reads at Q25 via fastp, called clones via MiXCR and kept in-frame beta chains. Rows are unified per CDR3 protein, each entry keeping the most common DNA and genes. TCRdb assigned the V and J calls; the authors' analysis was not used. Here the sample has some 70,000 distinct CDR3 sequences; roughly 5% occur a single time. The ten largest make up around 2.2% of the sample. The cysteine opens and the phenylalanine closes a CDR3 of 13 amino acids. Just CDR3 DNA is preserved here, 39 bases in frame from base 1. V is cut by 5 bases and J by 3 bases, and the space between the germline ends is 8 bases.

Sequenced input: blood, either unsorted or a sorted T cell fraction (not recorded which). The chain is encoded by TRBV12-3 or TRBV12-4 joined to TRBJ1-5; no D segment can be confidently identified. The TCR was taken from a male donor with ankylosing spondylitis or in good health (not recorded which). The DNA sequence follows: TGTGCCAGCAGTGACGGTAACAATCAGCCCCAGCATTTT. This gives the protein CASSDGNNQPQHF.